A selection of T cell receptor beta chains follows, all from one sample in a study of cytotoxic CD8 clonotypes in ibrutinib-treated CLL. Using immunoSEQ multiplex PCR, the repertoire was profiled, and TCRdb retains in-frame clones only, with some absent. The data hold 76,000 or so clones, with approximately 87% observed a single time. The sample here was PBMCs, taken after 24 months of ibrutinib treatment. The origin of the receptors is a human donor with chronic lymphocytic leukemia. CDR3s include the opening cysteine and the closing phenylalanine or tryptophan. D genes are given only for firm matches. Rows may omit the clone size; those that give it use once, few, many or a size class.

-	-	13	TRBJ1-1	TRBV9	CASSEGLDTEAFF	TGTGCCAGCAGCGAGGGACTCGACACTGAAGCTTTCTTT
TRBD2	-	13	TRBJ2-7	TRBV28	CASSPRLAREQYF	TGTGCCAGCAGTCCCCGACTAGCGAGGGAGCAGTACTTC
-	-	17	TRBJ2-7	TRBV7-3	CASSLIGGAGAPYEQYF	TGTGCCAGCAGCTTAATCGGCGGGGCGGGGGCACCCTACGAGCAGTACTTC
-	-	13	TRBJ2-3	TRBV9	CASSTRDTDTQYF	TGTGCCAGCAGCACCCGGGACACAGATACGCAGTATTTT
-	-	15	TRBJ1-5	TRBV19	CASSTSGNSNQPQHF	TGTGCCAGTAGTACCTCAGGAAATAGCAATCAGCCCCAGCATTTT
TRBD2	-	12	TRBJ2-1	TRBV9	CASGTSVYEQFF	TGTGCCAGCGGGACTAGCGTGTATGAGCAGTTCTTC
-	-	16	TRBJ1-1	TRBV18	CASSPGQTSMNTEAFF	TGTGCCAGCTCACCTGGGCAAACTAGCATGAACACTGAAGCTTTCTTT
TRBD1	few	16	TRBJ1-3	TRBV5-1	CASSQTGGISGNTIYF	TGCGCCAGCAGCCAGACAGGGGGCATCTCTGGAAACACCATATATTTT
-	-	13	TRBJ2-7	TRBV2	CASSVNSYYEQYF	TGTGCCAGCAGTGTTAACAGTTACTACGAGCAGTACTTC
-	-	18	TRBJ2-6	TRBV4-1	CASSPWTDRSSGANVLTF	TGCGCCAGCAGCCCTTGGACAGATCGTAGCTCTGGGGCCAACGTCCTGACTTTC
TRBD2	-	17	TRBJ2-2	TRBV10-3	CAIRMGTSGRHTGELFF	TGTGCCATCAGAATGGGGACTAGCGGGAGGCACACCGGGGAGCTGTTTTTT
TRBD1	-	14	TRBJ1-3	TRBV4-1	CASSPGGSGNTIYF	TGCGCCAGCAGCCCAGGGGGCTCTGGAAACACCATATATTTT
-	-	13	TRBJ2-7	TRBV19	CASSRSTDYEQYF	TGTGCCAGTAGTCGCTCCACTGACTACGAGCAGTACTTC
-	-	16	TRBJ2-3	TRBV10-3	CAISSNQNTRFDTQYF	TGTGCCATCAGTTCCAACCAAAATACACGCTTTGATACGCAGTATTTT
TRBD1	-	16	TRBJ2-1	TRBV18	CASSPGRQGALNEQFF	TGTGCCAGCTCACCTGGTAGACAGGGGGCTTTAAATGAGCAGTTCTTC
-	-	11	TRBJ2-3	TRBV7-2	CASSPLDTQYF	TGTGCCAGCAGCCCATTGGATACGCAGTATTTT
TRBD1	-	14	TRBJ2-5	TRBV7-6	CASSLTGGTETQYF	TGTGCCAGCAGCTTAACAGGGGGAACAGAGACCCAGTACTTC
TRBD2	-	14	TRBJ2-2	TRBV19	CASSTSGTAGELFF	TGTGCCAGTAGTACTAGCGGGACGGCCGGGGAGCTGTTTTTT
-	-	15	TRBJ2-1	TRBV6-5	CASSYSSSVRHEQFF	TGTGCCAGCAGTTACTCTTCGTCGGTCCGTCATGAGCAGTTCTTC
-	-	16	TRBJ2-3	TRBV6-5	CASSYGGSGISDTQYF	TGTGCCAGCAGTTACGGAGGTTCCGGGATCTCAGATACGCAGTATTTT
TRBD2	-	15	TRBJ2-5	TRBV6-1	CASSVGGVPQETQYF	TGTGCCAGCAGTGTCGGGGGGGTCCCCCAAGAGACCCAGTACTTC
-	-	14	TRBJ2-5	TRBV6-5	CASSYSGDRETQYF	TGTGCCAGCAGTTACTCAGGGGATAGGGAGACCCAGTACTTC
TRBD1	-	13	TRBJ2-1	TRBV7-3	CASSKGAHNEQFF	TGTGCCAGCAGCAAGGGGGCACACAATGAGCAGTTCTTC
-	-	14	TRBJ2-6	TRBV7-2	CASSAGTGANVLTF	TGTGCCAGCAGCGCAGGGACTGGGGCCAACGTCCTGACTTTC
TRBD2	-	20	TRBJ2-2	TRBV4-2	CASSLHIGLAGYGGPGELFF	TGTGCCAGCAGCTTACACATCGGACTAGCGGGATACGGGGGGCCCGGGGAGCTGTTTTTT
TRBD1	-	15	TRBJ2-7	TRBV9	CASSVTTGVIDEQYF	TGTGCCAGCAGCGTAACCACAGGGGTCATCGACGAGCAGTACTTC
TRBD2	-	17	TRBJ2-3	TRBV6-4	CASSEAPSGTRTDTQYF	TGTGCCAGCAGTGAGGCTCCTAGCGGGACGCGCACAGATACGCAGTATTTT
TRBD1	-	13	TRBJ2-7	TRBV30	CAWGTDSSYEQYF	TGTGCCTGGGGGACAGACAGCTCCTACGAGCAGTACTTC
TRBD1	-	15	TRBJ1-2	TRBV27	CASSFRTGWNYGYTF	TGTGCCAGCAGTTTTAGGACAGGGTGGAACTATGGCTACACCTTC
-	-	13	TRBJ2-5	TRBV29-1	CSVEGDNQETQYF	TGCAGCGTTGAAGGCGACAACCAAGAGACCCAGTACTTC
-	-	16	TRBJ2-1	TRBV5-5	CASSLARDLVYNEQFF	TGTGCCAGCAGCTTGGCCAGGGATCTTGTTTACAATGAGCAGTTCTTC
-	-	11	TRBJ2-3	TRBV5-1	CASTLADTQYF	TGCGCCAGCACCCTAGCAGATACGCAGTATTTT
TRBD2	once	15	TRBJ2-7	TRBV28	CASSPIRLAGDEQYF	TGTGCCAGCAGTCCAATCCGACTAGCGGGAGACGAGCAGTACTTC
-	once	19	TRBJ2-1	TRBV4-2	CASSQDTPEDGGGNNEQFF	TGTGCCAGCAGCCAGGACACCCCGGAGGACGGTGGAGGTAACAATGAGCAGTTCTTC
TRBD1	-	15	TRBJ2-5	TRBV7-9	CASSLGQEKQETQYF	TGTGCCAGCAGCCTAGGACAGGAGAAACAAGAGACCCAGTACTTC
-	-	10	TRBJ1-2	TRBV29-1	CSVDRDDYTF	TGCAGCGTTGACCGCGACGACTACACCTTC
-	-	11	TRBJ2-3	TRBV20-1	CSVETSDTQYF	TGCAGTGTCGAGACATCAGATACGCAGTATTTT
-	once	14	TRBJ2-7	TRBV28	CASSLSGSFYEQYF	TGTGCCAGCAGTTTATCCGGGAGCTTCTACGAGCAGTACTTC